This passage covers 17 T cell receptor beta chains from one sample sequenced in a study of OX40 agonist ivuxolimab in advanced cancers. Generated by immunoSEQ multiplex PCR, the TCRdb table keeps only in-frame clones and is missing some. The sample includes roughly 69,000 clones, around 93% of them seen just once. The source material was CD4+ or CD8+ T cells sorted from blood, sampled in a trial of the OX40 agonist ivuxolimab. The receptors shown here come from an adult with an advanced solid tumor such as melanoma, head and neck, liver or kidney cancer.

The rearrangement uses TRBV14 and TRBJ2-2; 7 bases match TRBD1. Germline CDR1 and CDR2: SGHDN and FVKESK. Trimming cost V 0 bases and J 5 bases; bases outside gene matches: 0. This CDR3 spans 14 amino acids. CDR3 nucleotides: TGTGCCAGCAGCCAAGACAGGGGGACCGGGGAGCTGTTTTTT. It yields the protein CASSQDRGTGELFF.

The rearrangement links TRBV7-8 to TRBJ2-2; perhaps TRBD2 as D (5 bases). CDR1 and CDR2 (germline): SGHVS, FQNEAQ. V dropped 7 bases and J dropped 6 bases, with 24 bases sitting between them. The CDR3 is made up of 17 amino acids. The CDR3 sequence: CASTHLGLTFDAGELFF. The CDR3 nucleotides read TGTGCCAGCACCCACCTCGGACTGACATTCGACGCCGGGGAGCTGTTTTTT.

The chain has TRBV4-1 and TRBJ1-2, with TRBD1 identical over 8 bases. The CDR3 is made up of 16 amino acids. Germline V CDR1 and CDR2: MGHRA, YSYEKL. Losses at the gene ends were 3 bases for V and 7 bases for J; bases not matched to a gene: 13. The CDR3 sequence is CASSQAGGQDPLGYTF. In nucleotides, the CDR3 is TGCGCCAGCAGCCAGGCGGGGGGACAGGATCCCCTTGGCTACACCTTC.

The V gene is TRBV7-2, the J gene TRBJ2-7; TRBD1 matches at 8 bases. Germline-derived CDR1 and CDR2 are SGHTA and FQGNSA. With 5 bases clipped from V and 2 bases from J, the junction kept 8 bases outside the gene matches. The CDR3 consists of 15 residues. The CDR3 loop is CASSPRDRPAYEQYF. Here the CDR3 DNA reads TGTGCCAGCAGCCCCCGGGACAGGCCCGCCTACGAGCAGTACTTC.

The table lists this clone with a few counts. The V and J genes are TRBV19 and TRBJ1-1; D call uncertain. Trimming shortened V by 3 bases and J by 5 bases, and 10 bases separated the two germline ends. Germline V gives CDR1 LNHDA, CDR2 SQIVND (reference sequence). The CDR3 runs 13 residues. The CDR3 coding sequence is TGTGCCAGTAGTATCGGTTCATTTACTGAAGCTTTCTTT. This translates into CASSIGSFTEAFF.

V gene TRBV5-8 combines with J gene TRBJ2-5; D may be TRBD1 or TRBD2 (6 bases each). The ends were cut back, 0 bases at V and 2 bases at J, with 11 bases in the middle. From germline, CDR1 is SGHTS and CDR2 YDEGEE. The CDR3 spans 15 residues. The CDR3 sequence: CASSLAGAQQETQYF. CDR3 DNA: TGTGCCAGCAGCTTGGCGGGGGCCCAACAAGAGACCCAGTACTTC.

CDR3 DNA: TGTGCCAGCAGCACCGGTCCCGGGACAGGGATTTTTGAGACCCAGTACTTC. It translates to CASSTGPGTGIFETQYF. This chain connects TRBV11-2 to TRBJ2-5; 9 bases line up with TRBD1. The CDR3 consists of 17 residues. The trim removed 5 bases at V and 5 bases at J, leaving 15 bases unmatched. Germline-derived CDR1 and CDR2 are SGHAT and FQNNGV.

The V call is TRBV7-6, the J call TRBJ2-7; no firm D call. With 1 base removed from V and 0 bases from J, the gap between germline ends came to 7 bases. The CDR3 spans 14 residues. Germline lookup yields CDR1 SGHVS and CDR2 FNYEAQ. CDR3 DNA sequence: TGTGCCAGCAGCTTAGGGGATAACTCCTACGAGCAGTACTTC. This encodes CASSLGDNSYEQYF.

V gene TRBV27 combines with J gene TRBJ1-6; no clear D gene. From germline, CDR1 is MNHEY and CDR2 SMNVEV (reference sequence). The CDR3 is 14 residues long. V was shortened by 4 bases and J by 7 bases, with 11 bases between the two germline ends. DNA for the CDR3: TGTGCCAGCAGTTGGTTGGTCGAGAATTCACCCCTCCACTTT. Translated: CASSWLVENSPLHF.

The chain employs TRBV10-3 and TRBJ2-7; D perhaps matches TRBD1 (6 bases). The V gene lost 0 bases and the J gene lost 3 bases, with 9 bases spanning the gap. The germline V gene encodes CDR1 ENHRY and CDR2 SYGVKD. The CDR3 is made up of 14 amino acids. The CDR3 reads CAISESDSLYEQYF. The CDR3 DNA is TGTGCCATCAGTGAGTCGGACAGCCTCTACGAGCAGTACTTC.

This clone was seen just once. The chain uses TRBV18 and TRBJ2-1; tentative D call: TRBD2 (5 bases). Germline CDR1 and CDR2: KGHSH and LQKENI. This CDR3 contains 15 residues. The V end lost 0 bases, the J end lost 9 bases, and 15 bases lay between the germline ends. For the CDR3, the DNA is TGTGCCAGCTCACCACCTATGCCGGCACGGGGTGAGCAGTTCTTC. Protein: CASSPPMPARGEQFF.

V is TRBV5-6 and J is TRBJ2-7; possible D gene TRBD1, 5 bases. Trimming pared 2 bases from V and 2 bases from J, leaving 14 bases between. Per the germline V gene, CDR1 is SGHDT and CDR2 is YYEEEE. The CDR3 runs 15 residues. This CDR3 reads CASSFSYDRAYEQYV. CDR3 DNA sequence: TGTGCCAGCAGCTTCTCTTATGACAGAGCCTACGAGCAGTACGTC.

The J gene is TRBJ2-3, the V gene TRBV6-5; unclear D gene. The CDR3 sequence is 15 residues long. V was trimmed by 3 bases and J by 0 bases, leaving 10 bases between them. Germline assignment: CDR1 MNHEY and CDR2 SVGAGI. CDR3 amino acids: CASSYSFLSTDTQYF. The CDR3 DNA is TGTGCCAGCAGTTATTCGTTTCTGAGCACAGATACGCAGTATTTT.

The chain employs TRBV7-2 and TRBJ2-1, with 7 bases fitting TRBD2. V was clipped by 8 bases and J by 5 bases; unmatched bases: 12. From germline, CDR1 is SGHTA and CDR2 FQGNSA. CDR3 length: 15 residues. CDR3 DNA: TGTGCCAGCGCTTATGGGGGGGGTAGCCACAATGAGCAGTTCTTC. This codes for CASAYGGGSHNEQFF. Looking up the rest from reference TRBV7-2 and TRBJ2-1 gives the full variable domain: GAGVSQSPSNKVTEKGKDVELRCDPISGHTALYWYRQSLGQGLEFLIYFQGNSAPDKSGLPSDRFSAERTGGSVSTLTIQRTQQEDSAVYLCASAYGGGSHNEQFFGPGTRLTVL.

This chain uses TRBV20-1 with TRBJ2-3; no clear D gene. The CDR3 loop spans 10 amino acids. The V and J ends lost 6 bases and 6 bases respectively, with 7 bases between them. In germline, CDR1 is DFQATT, CDR2 SNEGSKA (reference sequence). The CDR3 is CSASEDTQYF. The CDR3 bases are TGCAGTGCGAGCGAGGATACGCAGTATTTT.

V gene TRBV4-3 combines with J gene TRBJ1-4; D gene uncertain. CDR3 length equals 17 residues. Germline loops: CDR1 LGHNA, CDR2 YSLEER. V was shortened by 0 bases and J by 0 bases, with 11 bases between the two germline ends. The CDR3 sequence: CASSQERTFSTNEKLFF. The CDR3 DNA follows: TGCGCCAGCAGCCAAGAAAGGACTTTTTCAACTAATGAAAAACTGTTTTTT.

The rearrangement links TRBV4-1 to TRBJ2-2; no firm D call. Trimming removed 1 base from V and 4 bases from J, with 16 bases in between. Germline CDR1 MGHRA, CDR2 YSYEKL. The length of the CDR3 is 17 residues. The CDR3 nucleotides are TGCGCCAGCAGCCAAGGGATAAAGGGTCCGTCCACCGGGGAGCTGTTTTTT. Its translation is CASSQGIKGPSTGELFF.